The next 10 T cell receptor beta chains were all read from a single sample in a study of CD8+ T cells in alopecia areata. The treatment denotes: oral pan-JAK inhibitor, 5-10 mg twice daily. Extracted from the samples, RNA was reverse transcribed into cDNA to serve as the sequencing template. Sequenced by immunoSEQ multiplex PCR; TCRdb stores in-frame clones only, minus some. The sample consists of 200,000 to 250,000 clones, more than 45% of them appearing once. The sequencing used CD4+ T cells sorted from blood, collected at week 4, from a patient treated with tofacitinib. The receptors were gathered from a human donor with alopecia areata.

The genes are TRBV2 and TRBJ2-3; D is unresolved. This CDR3 region has 15 residues. Germline assignment: CDR1 SNHLY and CDR2 FYNNEI. With 4 bases removed from V and 0 bases from J, the gap between germline ends came to 11 bases. CDR3 nucleotides: TGTGCCAGCAGTGTGAGACGAACTAGCACAGATACGCAGTATTTT. It codes for CASSVRRTSTDTQYF.

The chain joins TRBV23-1 to TRBJ2-7; 7 nucleotides match TRBD2. TRBV23-1 is an ORF, and what it does is uncertain. The CDR3 is made up of 15 amino acids. With 1 base clipped from V and 3 bases from J, the junction kept 6 bases outside the gene matches. This CDR3 reads CASSQWEGLVYEQYF. The CDR3 DNA reads TGCGCCAGCAGTCAATGGGAGGGTCTCGTCTACGAGCAGTACTTC.

This clone appeared many times. CDR3 loop: CSAAPLNEQFF. In DNA, the CDR3 is TGCAGTGCCGCACCCCTCAATGAGCAGTTCTTC. The V and J genes are TRBV20-1 and TRBJ2-1, with unresolved D. V was pared by 6 bases and J by 6 bases, with 9 bases between. Germline CDR1 is DFQATT and CDR2 is SNEGSKA (reference sequence). This CDR3 spans 11 amino acids.

This clone has just a few counts. The chain has TRBV6-5 and TRBJ2-5; 11 bases agree with TRBD1. The germline V gene encodes CDR1 MNHEY and CDR2 SVGAGI. The CDR3 runs 15 residues. V shed 2 bases, J shed 4 bases, and the junction held 3 bases outside the gene matches. CDR3 sequence (DNA): TGTGCCAGCAGTTACGGCGGGACAGGGGGAGAGACCCAGTACTTC. Residues: CASSYGGTGGETQYF.

The V and J genes are TRBV7-2 and TRBJ2-7; weak D call: TRBD1 (6 bases). The CDR3 length is 14 residues. V was cut by 10 bases and J by 8 bases, with 24 bases left in between. Germline V lookup: CDR1 SGHTA, CDR2 FQGNSA. Here the CDR3 DNA reads TGTGCCACCTCCGGGACACTTAATATTGGCAAGCAGTACTTC. Translating gives CATSGTLNIGKQYF.

This clone showed up just a few times. The DNA of the CDR3 is TGTGCCAGCAGCCTGGACCCCTGGGGTGAGCAGTTCTTC. It specifies CASSLDPWGEQFF. The chain is built from TRBV11-2 and TRBJ2-1; no definite D call. This CDR3 is built from 13 residues. Germline V gene lookup returns CDR1 SGHAT and CDR2 FQNNGV. Trimming cost V 5 bases and J 9 bases, with 14 bases left between them.

The chain carries TRBV30 and TRBJ1-2; TRBD1 might be the D (5 bases). Germline V gene data show CDR1 as GTSNPN and CDR2 as SVGIG (reference sequence). The CDR3 sequence is 13 residues long. V dropped 1 base and J dropped 8 bases, with 14 bases sitting between them. The CDR3 bases are TGTGCCTGGAGTGCACAGGCCTCGGCGGGCTACACCTTC. It translates to CAWSAQASAGYTF.

The chain carries TRBV20-1 and TRBJ1-4; D not resolved. The length of the CDR3 is 11 residues. Looked up from germline, CDR1 is DFQATT and CDR2 is SNEGSKA (reference sequence). The V gene lost 6 bases and the J gene lost 4 bases, with 6 bases spanning the gap. Here the CDR3 DNA reads TGCAGTGCCCTTATTAATGAAAAACTGTTTTTT. It encodes CSALINEKLFF.

The chain recombines TRBV29-1 with TRBJ2-5, with a possible D match to TRBD2 (6 bases). V lost 7 bases and J 2 bases, leaving 8 bases between the germline ends. This CDR3 spans 11 amino acids. Germline V gene sequence: CDR1 SQVTM, CDR2 ANQGSEA. The CDR3 spells CSAAGQETQYF. As DNA, the CDR3 is TGCAGCGCGGCGGGGCAAGAGACCCAGTACTTC.

The chain couples TRBV6-5 to TRBJ2-5, with 7 bases that match TRBD1. The ends lost 4 bases at V and 5 bases at J; junction bases unmatched: 10. The CDR3 loop spans 15 amino acids. CDR1 is MNHEY, CDR2 SVGAGI, per germline. The CDR3 DNA is TGTGCCAGCAGTTCCCGGCAGGGGGTAGGGGAGACCCAGTACTTC. It translates to CASSSRQGVGETQYF.